This TCR beta chain comes out of a study of prognosis after radiotherapy for stage I lung cancer. Across the study: Several patients receiving radiotherapy then developed distant metastases (median around seven months), with some 15 showing no significant progression.

Germline loops: CDR1 MNHGY, CDR2 SVAAGI. The CDR3 loop spans 16 amino acids. Trimming took off 4 bases at V and 7 bases at J, with 20 bases between the two ends. Two-round multiplex PCR, the amplification method, yielded TCR beta CDR3 from genomic DNA. Round-one PCR had primers specific to each TRBV and TRBJ gene. TCRdb re-analysed the multiplex PCR reads in MiXCR, keeping a single row per CDR3 protein. Here the sample spans some 27,000 distinct CDR3 sequences, roughly 30% being singletons. This clonotype came up once. This sequence originates from a donor aged 50 or older with non-small cell lung cancer. Specimen: PBMCs, collected before or after stereotactic body radiation therapy (not recorded which). The chain carries TRBV6-9 and TRBJ2-1; D is undetermined. The CDR3 DNA sequence: TGTGCCAGCAGTTTGAAAACGGGCATGGGCGGTAATGAGCAGTTCTTC. Its protein is CASSLKTGMGGNEQFF.